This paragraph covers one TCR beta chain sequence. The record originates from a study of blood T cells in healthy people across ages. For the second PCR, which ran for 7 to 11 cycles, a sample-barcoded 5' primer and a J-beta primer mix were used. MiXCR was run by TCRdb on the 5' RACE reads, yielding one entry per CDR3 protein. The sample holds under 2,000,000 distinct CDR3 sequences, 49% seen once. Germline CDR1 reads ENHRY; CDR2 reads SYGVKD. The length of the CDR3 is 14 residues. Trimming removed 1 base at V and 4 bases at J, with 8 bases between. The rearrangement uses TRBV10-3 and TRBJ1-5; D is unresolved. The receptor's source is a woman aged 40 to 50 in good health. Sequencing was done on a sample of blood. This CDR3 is CAISEYELNQPQHF. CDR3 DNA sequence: TGTGCCATCAGTGAGTACGAGCTGAATCAGCCCCAGCATTTT.